This T cell receptor (beta chain) originates from a study of tumor-infiltrating lymphocytes in primary liver carcinoma. Study overall: Patients were both men and women, whose ages ran from 30 to 69 years.

The roughly 18-34 mg bulk tissue piece was not sorted before simultaneous RNA and DNA extraction. The patients carried chronic HBV infection and had received no treatment. CDR1 is SGHKS and CDR2 is YYEKEE in the germline V gene (reference sequence). The CDR3 is 14 amino acids. Reverse transcription of 500 ng total RNA with a constant-region primer produced TCR beta cDNA. Slightly modified ARM-PCR with three nested multiplex PCR rounds yielded TCR beta libraries. For around 9 cycles apiece, the opening two PCR rounds ran with TRBV1-TRBV30 forward primers and a C-beta reverse primer. TCRdb passed the multiplex PCR reads through MiXCR, listing each CDR3 protein once. The sample carries 100,000 to 120,000 distinct CDR3 sequences, around 80% recorded once.

The rearrangement links TRBV5-5 to TRBJ2-5; tentatively, D is TRBD2 (6 bases). Matching the DNA end better, TRBJ2-1 makes the J call doubtful. The clonotype comes from a man between 40 and 49 years old with primary liver carcinoma and hepatitis B virus infection. Sequencing was performed on liver tumor tissue from sampling region 3. Subset given: tumor region T3, left-lateral pole. CDR3 region: CASRSKTRGETQFF. CDR3 DNA: TGTGCCAGCAGGTCAAAGACTAGGGGAGAGACCCAGTTCTTC.